Listed here are 3 T cell receptor beta chains from one sample, sequenced in a study of blood T cells in healthy people across ages. For the second PCR, which ran for roughly 6 to 12 cycles, a sample-barcoded 5' primer and a J-beta primer mix were used. MiXCR was run by TCRdb on the 5' RACE reads, yielding one entry per CDR3 protein. Of roughly 1.5 million distinct CDR3 sequences listed, roughly two fifths are singletons. The sample consisted of blood. Receptor source: a woman younger than 35 in good health.

The V and J genes are TRBV20-1 and TRBJ2-5; D is unclear. V was trimmed by 0 bases and J by 11 bases, leaving 25 bases between them. CDR3 length: 16 amino acids. Germline values: CDR1 DFQATT, CDR2 SNEGSKA (reference sequence). Here the CDR3 DNA reads TGCAGTGCTAGAGATATGGTGGCGATTACAACGAATGAGCAGTACTTC. Amino acids: CSARDMVAITTNEQYF.

The chain links TRBV4-2 to TRBJ1-1, with D perhaps TRBD1 (6 bases). V lost 0 bases and J lost 6, with 20 bases in between. Germline-derived CDR1 and CDR2 are LGHNA and YNFKEQ. The CDR3 sequence is 17 residues long. The DNA of the CDR3 is TGTGCCAGCAGCCAAGATCTTTGGGGGGCTCCGGGTCCTGAAGCTTTCTTT. Protein sequence: CASSQDLWGAPGPEAFF.

V and J are TRBV4-3 and TRBJ2-3; D call uncertain. The CDR3 covers 15 residues. The germline V gene encodes CDR1 LGHNA and CDR2 YSLEER. Trimming pared 1 base from V and 0 bases from J, leaving 8 bases between. In DNA, the CDR3 is TGCGCCAGCAGCCAAGGGACCTACAGCACAGATACGCAGTATTTT. This translates into CASSQGTYSTDTQYF.